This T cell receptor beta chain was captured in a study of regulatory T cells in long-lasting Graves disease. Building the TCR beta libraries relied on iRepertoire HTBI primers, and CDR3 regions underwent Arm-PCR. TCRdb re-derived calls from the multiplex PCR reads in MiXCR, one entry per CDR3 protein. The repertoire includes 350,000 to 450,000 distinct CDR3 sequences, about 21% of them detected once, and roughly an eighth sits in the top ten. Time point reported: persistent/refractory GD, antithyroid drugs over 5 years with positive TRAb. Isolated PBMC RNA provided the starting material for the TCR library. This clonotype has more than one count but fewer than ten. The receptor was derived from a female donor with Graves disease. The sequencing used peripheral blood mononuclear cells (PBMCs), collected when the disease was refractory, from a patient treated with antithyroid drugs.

In DNA form, the CDR3 reads TGCAGCGTTGAGCAGGCCTACGAGCAGTACTTC. Protein product: CSVEQAYEQYF. The chain carries TRBV29-1 and TRBJ2-7; D ambiguous. Trimming took off 3 bases at V and 2 bases at J, with 5 bases between the two ends. In germline, CDR1 is SQVTM, CDR2 ANQGSEA. The CDR3 consists of 11 residues.